A selection of T cell receptor beta chains follows, all from one sample in a study of cytomegalovirus exposure and HLA in healthy donors. Data came from immunoSEQ multiplex PCR; TCRdb stores just in-frame clones and leaves some out. The data contain 150,000 to 200,000 clones, roughly 84% of them seen just once; the ten biggest clones take up around 2.8%. The sample was PBMCs. Source of these receptors: a woman aged 18-30 years in good health and CMV-seropositive. The CDR3 runs from the conserved cysteine through the conserved F or W. The D gene is left open where the match is weak. A row's size may be missing; if present it is once, few, many or a size class.

clone size: NA; D gene: TRBD1; CDR3 length: 15; V gene: TRBV5-1; J gene: TRBJ1-6; CDR3 DNA: TGCGCCAGCAGCCCGGGGGACAGGAATAATTCACCCCTCCACTTT; CDR3 protein: CASSPGDRNNSPLHF
clone size: NA; D gene: TRBD2; CDR3 length: 19; V gene: TRBV9; J gene: TRBJ2-7; CDR3 DNA: TGTGCCAGCAGCGCGCGACCCGGGACTAGCGGGGGGCCGGTCTACGAGCAGTACTTC; CDR3 protein: CASSARPGTSGGPVYEQYF
clone size: NA; D gene: TRBD1; CDR3 length: 15; V gene: TRBV2; J gene: TRBJ1-2; CDR3 DNA: TGTGCCAGCAATCGGGACAGGGTCGACGTACGAGGCTACACCTTC; CDR3 protein: CASNRDRVDVRGYTF
clone size: NA; D gene: TRBD1; CDR3 length: 14; V gene: TRBV28; J gene: TRBJ1-5; CDR3 DNA: TGTGCCAGCAGGTACAGGGGACGCAATCAGCCCCAGCATTTT; CDR3 protein: CASRYRGRNQPQHF
clone size: NA; D gene: NA; CDR3 length: 12; V gene: TRBV6-4; J gene: TRBJ1-4; CDR3 DNA: TGTGCCATGAGGGGGACGTTCGAAAAACTGTTTTTT; CDR3 protein: CAMRGTFEKLFF
clone size: NA; D gene: TRBD1; CDR3 length: 18; V gene: TRBV7-3; J gene: TRBJ1-5; CDR3 DNA: TGTGCCAGCAGCTTATCAGTAGGGGGCGGACTGGTACCTCAGCCCCAGCATTTT; CDR3 protein: CASSLSVGGGLVPQPQHF
clone size: NA; D gene: TRBD1; CDR3 length: 15; V gene: TRBV11-2; J gene: TRBJ2-1; CDR3 DNA: TGTGCCAGCAGCTCCGGGACAGGGGCTTTGGGTGAGCAGTTCTTC; CDR3 protein: CASSSGTGALGEQFF
clone size: once; D gene: TRBD1; CDR3 length: 17; V gene: TRBV11-3; J gene: TRBJ1-5; CDR3 DNA: TGTGCCAGCAGCATGGGACAGGGAATGACGAGCAATCAGCCCCAGCATTTT; CDR3 protein: CASSMGQGMTSNQPQHF
clone size: NA; D gene: NA; CDR3 length: 15; V gene: TRBV5-6; J gene: TRBJ1-2; CDR3 DNA: TGTGCCAGCAGCTTGGCCAACGAACAGATCTATGGCTACACCTTC; CDR3 protein: CASSLANEQIYGYTF
clone size: few; D gene: NA; CDR3 length: 14; V gene: TRBV6-5; J gene: TRBJ1-5; CDR3 DNA: TGTGCCAGCAGTTACGTGGGGCCCAATCAGCCCCAGCATTTT; CDR3 protein: CASSYVGPNQPQHF
clone size: NA; D gene: NA; CDR3 length: 16; V gene: TRBV6-1; J gene: TRBJ2-4; CDR3 DNA: TGTGCCAGCAGTGGAGTAGGCCGGCGGGCCCAAAACATTCAGTACTTC; CDR3 protein: CASSGVGRRAQNIQYF
clone size: NA; D gene: NA; CDR3 length: 12; V gene: TRBV6-5; J gene: TRBJ2-2; CDR3 DNA: TGTGCCAGCAGTCGAGTCACCGGGGAGCTGTTTTTT; CDR3 protein: CASSRVTGELFF
clone size: NA; D gene: NA; CDR3 length: 17; V gene: TRBV7-6; J gene: TRBJ2-3; CDR3 DNA: TGTGCCAGCAGCTTTCTAGGCGCAGGAGGGAGCACAGATACGCAGTATTTT; CDR3 protein: CASSFLGAGGSTDTQYF
clone size: NA; D gene: NA; CDR3 length: 15; V gene: TRBV6-5; J gene: TRBJ2-5; CDR3 DNA: TGTGCCAGCAAGGCAGGGATTGGAATACAAGAGACCCAGTACTTC; CDR3 protein: CASKAGIGIQETQYF
clone size: NA; D gene: NA; CDR3 length: 14; V gene: TRBV10-2; J gene: TRBJ1-2; CDR3 DNA: TGCGCCAGCACTCCAGACCCCGACAGGCATGGCTACACCTTC; CDR3 protein: CASTPDPDRHGYTF